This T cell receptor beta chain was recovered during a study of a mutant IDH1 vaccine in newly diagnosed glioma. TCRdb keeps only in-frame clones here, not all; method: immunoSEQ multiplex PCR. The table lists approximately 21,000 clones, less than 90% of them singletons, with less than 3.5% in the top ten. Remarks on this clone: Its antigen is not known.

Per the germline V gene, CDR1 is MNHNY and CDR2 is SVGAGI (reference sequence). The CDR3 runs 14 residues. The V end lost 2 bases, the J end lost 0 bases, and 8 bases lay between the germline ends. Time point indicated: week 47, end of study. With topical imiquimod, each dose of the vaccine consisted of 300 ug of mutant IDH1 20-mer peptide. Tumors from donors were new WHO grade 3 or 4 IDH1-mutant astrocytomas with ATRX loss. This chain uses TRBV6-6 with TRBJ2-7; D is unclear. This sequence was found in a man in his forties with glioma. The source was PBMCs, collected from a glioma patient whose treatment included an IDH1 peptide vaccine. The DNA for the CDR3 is TGTGCCAGCAGTTACGACTCGACCTCCTACGAGCAGTACTTC. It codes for CASSYDSTSYEQYF.